This entry lists 14 T cell receptor beta chains sequenced from one sample in a study of cytomegalovirus exposure and HLA in healthy donors (dated by TCRdb to about 2017). The library came from the immunoSEQ multiplex PCR assay. For the multiplex PCR, a mixture combining 60 forward primers for TCR Vbeta segments and 13 reverse primers for TCR Jbeta segments was used. The table comes from immuneACCESS by way of TCRdb, which keeps in-frame sequences with V and J called. Part of the clones is missing from these tables; in studies checked, under half for an unresolved V gene and the rest for unknown reasons. A total of about 180,000 clones appear in this sample, more than 70% of them only once. Around 1% of the sample is in the top ten clones. The sample comprised PBMCs. Receptor source: a man younger than 40 in good health and CMV-seronegative.

This clone was seen a single time. V usage is TRBV11-2 and J usage is TRBJ2-5; D is possibly TRBD2 (5 bases). V lost 1 base, J lost 4 bases, and 16 bases lay in between. CDR1 is SGHAT and CDR2 is FQNNGV in the germline V gene. This CDR3 contains 16 residues. The CDR3 bases are TGTGCCAGCAGCTTAGGTTCCCCCCGGGGTCCAGAGACCCAGTACTTC. Encoded protein: CASSLGSPRGPETQYF.

Concerning this clone itself: The sample holds other DNA sequences that translate to the same CDR3. The V gene is TRBV27, the J gene TRBJ2-7; a weak D match, TRBD2 (5 bases). Germline V lookup: CDR1 MNHEY, CDR2 SMNVEV (reference sequence). The CDR3 totals 13 residues. Trimming left V 5 bases short and J 4 bases short, with 12 bases between. The chain's CDR3 is CASSPGSGYEQYF. CDR3 DNA sequence: TGTGCCAGCAGTCCGGGGTCAGGTTACGAGCAGTACTTC.

The chain couples TRBV25-1 to TRBJ2-7; tentatively, D is TRBD2 (7 bases). The CDR3 loop spans 14 amino acids. V was pared by 6 bases and J by 3 bases, with 15 bases between. Germline lookup yields CDR1 MGHDK and CDR2 SYGVNS. The CDR3 region has the DNA TGTGCCAGCAGCCTGGGAGGGGGGCTCTACGAGCAGTACTTC. It encodes CASSLGGGLYEQYF.

The chain couples TRBV9 to TRBJ1-1; 7 bases fit TRBD1. CDR1 SGDLS and CDR2 YYNGEE come from the germline V gene. V trimming: 4 bases; J trimming: 3 bases; junction bases outside the gene matches: 6. This CDR3 spans 14 amino acids. CDR3 in DNA: TGTGCCAGCAGCCCGGGACAGTCTTACACTGAAGCTTTCTTT. It yields the protein CASSPGQSYTEAFF.

The chain combines TRBV6-6 with TRBJ2-1, with a possible D match to TRBD2 (6 bases). Trimming pared 4 bases from V and 0 bases from J, leaving 10 bases between. The CDR3 runs to 15 residues. The germline V gene has CDR1 MNHNY and CDR2 SVGAGI (reference sequence). The CDR3 is CASSLAARSYNEQFF. The CDR3 coding sequence is TGTGCCAGCAGTTTAGCGGCGCGCTCCTACAATGAGCAGTTCTTC.

This clone was recorded a few times. This rearrangement joins TRBV7-2 to TRBJ1-1; 8 bases match TRBD1. The CDR3 consists of 14 residues. V trimming: 3 bases; J trimming: 1 base; junction bases outside the gene matches: 1. Germline loops: CDR1 SGHTA, CDR2 FQGNSA. CDR3 sequence (DNA): TGTGCCAGCAGCTTCGGACAGGGGAACACTGAAGCTTTCTTT. Protein sequence: CASSFGQGNTEAFF.

The chain recombines TRBV6-1 with TRBJ1-2; perhaps TRBD1 as D (5 bases). V shed 6 bases and J shed 1 base, with 9 bases lying between them. The length of the CDR3 is 13 residues. Germline CDR1 is MNHNS and CDR2 is SASEGT. The CDR3 bases are TGTGCCAGCAGAGTAGGGGATAACTATGGCTACACCTTC. This gives the protein CASRVGDNYGYTF.

The DNA for the CDR3 is TGTGCCAGCAGAACGGACAGGGTTCGAACTGAAGCTTTCTTT. This gives the protein CASRTDRVRTEAFF. J is TRBJ1-1 and V is TRBV6-5; TRBD1 matches 8 bases. Trimming removed 6 bases from V and 5 bases from J; junction bases left unmatched: 8. The CDR3 contains 14 residues. Germline values: CDR1 MNHEY, CDR2 SVGAGI.

The chain couples TRBV19 to TRBJ2-7; a possible D gene is TRBD1 (6 bases). Per germline, CDR1 LNHDA and CDR2 SQIVND (reference sequence). This CDR3 has 14 amino acids. Trimming removed 5 bases from V and 4 bases from J, with 15 bases in between. The CDR3, as DNA: TGTGCCAGTAGTCACCAGGGGATGATGTACGAGCAGTACTTC. This gives the protein CASSHQGMMYEQYF.

The chain employs TRBV27 and TRBJ1-2, with 8 bases lining up with TRBD1. The CDR3 covers 14 residues. Germline trimming cut 6 bases from V and 1 base from J; bases unmatched to any gene: 4. Germline-derived CDR1 and CDR2 are MNHEY and SMNVEV (reference sequence). The CDR3 spells CASSRDRINYGYTF. CDR3 sequence (DNA): TGTGCCAGCAGCCGGGACAGGATTAACTATGGCTACACCTTC.

V gene TRBV12-5 combines with J gene TRBJ2-3, with D possibly being TRBD1 (6 bases). CDR1 and CDR2 (germline): LGHNT, FRNRAP. This CDR3 has 16 residues. V lost 10 bases and J lost 2, with 22 bases in between. CDR3 in amino acids: CATAPGVRGSTDTQYF. In nucleotides, the CDR3 is TGTGCTACCGCTCCAGGGGTTCGGGGATCCACAGATACGCAGTATTTT. Using reference TRBV12-5 and TRBJ2-3 for the parts outside the CDR3, the full variable domain is DARVTQTPRHKVTEMGQEVTMRCQPILGHNTVFWYRQTMMQGLELLAYFRNRAPLDDSGMPKDRFSAEMPDATLATLKIQPSEPRDSAVYFCATAPGVRGSTDTQYFGPGTRLTVL.

The chain is built from TRBV7-8 and TRBJ2-7; 7 bases line up with TRBD1. Per germline, CDR1 SGHVS and CDR2 FQNEAQ. This CDR3 region has 15 residues. Unmatched junction bases numbered 6, after V lost 1 base and J lost 3 bases. The CDR3 nucleotides are TGTGCCAGCAGCTTAGGTAGGGGGCGAAACTACGAGCAGTACTTC. It encodes CASSLGRGRNYEQYF.

This clone showed up just a few times. The V and J genes are TRBV19 and TRBJ2-3; D gene unclear. V shed 1 base and J shed 3 bases, with 5 bases lying between them. Per the germline V gene, CDR1 is LNHDA and CDR2 is SQIVND (reference sequence). The CDR3 is 13 amino acids. The CDR3: CASSIGATDTQYF. DNA for the CDR3: TGTGCCAGTAGTATAGGGGCAACAGATACGCAGTATTTT.

This chain connects TRBV11-2 to TRBJ2-3; 10 nucleotides match TRBD2. Germline-derived CDR1 and CDR2 are SGHAT and FQNNGV. J lost 5 bases, V lost 5 bases, and 7 bases had no gene match. The CDR3 extends over 15 amino acids. The CDR3 here is CASSESGGVGDTQYF. CDR3 nucleotide sequence: TGTGCCAGCAGCGAGAGCGGGGGGGTTGGAGATACGCAGTATTTT. The full variable domain, completed using reference TRBV11-2 and TRBJ2-3, is EAGVAQSPRYKIIEKRQSVAFWCNPISGHATLYWYQQILGQGPKLLIQFQNNGVVDDSQLPKDRFSAERLKGVDSTLKIQPAKLEDSAVYLCASSESGGVGDTQYFGPGTRLTVL.